One T cell receptor (beta chain) is described in this entry. Its specificity is unknown. Prior autoimmune disease or systemic immunosuppression barred patients. The data belong to a study of OX40 agonist ivuxolimab in advanced cancers. At the level of the study: Enrolled patients in dose escalation had cancers that were hepatocellular carcinoma, melanoma, renal cell or head and neck cancer. Study results and caveats: Which antigen the expanded peripheral T cells recognized is unknown. Clonal expansion was among the lowest in partial responders at 0.1-3.0 mg/kg, especially CD8+.

Produced via immunoSEQ multiplex PCR; TCRdb's table is partial and in-frame only. The data show some 85,000 clones, around 90% seen once. The CDR3 sequence is 13 residues long. V lost 5 bases and J 3 bases, leaving 11 bases between the germline ends. CDR1 and CDR2 (germline): SGHNT, YENEEA. The chain has TRBV11-3 and TRBJ2-7, with D hard to call. The sequence was obtained from an adult with an advanced solid tumor such as melanoma, head and neck, liver or kidney cancer. The source was CD4+ or CD8+ T cells sorted from blood, collected in a trial of the OX40 agonist ivuxolimab. This CDR3 is CASSRTPGYEQYF. The CDR3 DNA reads as TGTGCCAGCAGCCGAACCCCGGGCTACGAGCAGTACTTC.